The 8 T cell receptor beta chains reported below all come from one sample, sequenced in a study of CD8+ T cells in alopecia areata. RNA extraction was followed by reverse transcription into cDNA, which acted as the sequencing template. Profiling relied on immunoSEQ multiplex PCR, and the TCRdb table lists in-frame clones only, not all of them. The table lists 7,500 to 10,000 clones, with no singletons. The pooled cutaneous lymph node cells were sorted using several markers (CD4, CD8alpha, NKG2D, NKG2ACE and others). The sequencing sample was made of CD8+ T cells sorted from a lymph node. The receptors originated from a C3H/HeJ mouse with alopecia areata. This mouse strain has H2-k as its MHC haplotype.

In its sample, this clone was seen many times. Each gene name is a mouse one. The read falls 4 residues short of the CDR3 end, and the missing part is taken from the germline J gene. The chain couples TRBV19 to TRBJ1-1; 7 nucleotides line up with TRBD1. Looked up from germline, CDR1 is FNHDT and CDR2 is SITEND (reference sequence). The V gene end was trimmed by 4 bases and the J gene end by 0 bases; junction bases not matched to a gene: 3. This CDR3 region has 14 residues. The CDR3 protein is CASSPRGANTEVFF. CDR3 DNA (partial): TGTGCCAGCAGTCCCAGGGGGGCAAACACA.

This clone was detected only a few times. A clone one base away is much larger, so this may be a read error. Genes here carry mouse names. The sequence runs out 4 residues before the end of the CDR3; the remainder is reconstructed from the germline J gene. The V and J genes are TRBV29 and TRBJ2-1; no definite D call. Trimming took off 5 bases at V and 3 bases at J, with 5 bases between the two ends. CDR3 length: 12 residues. Germline assignment: CDR1 MSHET and CDR2 SYDVDS. The CDR3 DNA, read in part, is TGTGCTAGCAGTGTCCTCTATGCT. Translating gives CASSVLYA. The full CDR3 is CASSVLYAEQFF.

This clone came up many times. Genes here carry mouse names. The read is 4 residues too short to cover the CDR3 end, so that end is filled in from the germline J gene. The chain recombines TRBV13-3 with TRBJ2-5; 8 nucleotides agree with TRBD2. CDR3 length: 16 residues. The junction had 4 bases not matched to a gene; V was cut back by 0 bases and J by 1 base. Germline assignment: CDR1 NNHDY and CDR2 SYVADS. The CDR3 DNA, read in part, is TGTGCCAGCAGTGATGCAGGCTGGGGGGACCAAGAC. Its protein is CASSDAGWGDQD. The entire CDR3 reads CASSDAGWGDQDTQYF.

Many counts were recorded for this clone. Gene names refer to mouse genes. The read halts 4 residues ahead of the CDR3 end, with the missing end drawn from the germline J gene. The chain is built from TRBV29 and TRBJ2-4, with no clear D. V lost 0 bases and J lost 0, with 7 bases in between. The germline V gene encodes CDR1 MSHET and CDR2 SYDVDS. This CDR3 region has 15 residues. The CDR3 sequence is CASSLSQASQNTLYF. CDR3 DNA (partial): TGTGCTAGCAGTTTATCCCAGGCTAGTCAAAAC.

This clone was observed a handful of times. The gene symbols are mouse symbols. The read ends 4 residues before the CDR3 terminus; that terminus is restored from the germline J gene. The rearrangement uses TRBV31 and TRBJ2-7; 8 bases align to TRBD2. With V trimmed by 0 bases and J by 0 bases, 4 bases remained unmatched. CDR3 length: 15 residues. Germline V gene lookup returns CDR1 GKSSPN and CDR2 SITVG. The CDR3 protein is CAWSLGGGSSYEQYF. Partial CDR3 DNA: TGTGCCTGGAGTCTAGGGGGGGGCTCCTCCTAT.

With respect to this clone: Mouse gene names and germline throughout. The sequenced part of the CDR3 DNA is TGTGCCTGGAGTCGGGACTGGGGGGTAACT. It translates to CAWSRDWGVT. The whole CDR3 sequence is CAWSRDWGVTEQFF. This chain connects TRBV31 to TRBJ2-1; TRBD2 agrees at 12 bases. The read ends 4 residues early relative to the CDR3; the germline J gene fills the gap. Germline V gene sequence: CDR1 GKSSPN, CDR2 SITVG. The CDR3 totals 14 residues.

This clone came up many times. Gene names are mouse gene names. Read sequence stops 4 residues before the CDR3 end, and the germline J gene provides the missing end. The V and J genes are TRBV19 and TRBJ2-7; 9 nucleotides agree with TRBD2. The CDR3 covers 14 residues. Per the germline V gene, CDR1 is FNHDT and CDR2 is SITEND (reference sequence). The DNA read from the CDR3 is TGTGCCAGCAGTCATGACTGGGGGCCTTAT. Its translation is CASSHDWGPY. The entire CDR3 is CASSHDWGPYEQYF.

About this clone itself: Gene names denote mouse genes. The CDR3 extends 4 residues past the end of the read, so its final part is completed from the germline J gene. The chain combines TRBV29 with TRBJ2-7, with 7 bases lining up with TRBD1. Germline CDR1 and CDR2: MSHET and SYDVDS. This CDR3 has 14 amino acids. The CDR3 sequence: CASSLPRDSYEQYF. The CDR3 DNA, read in part, is TGTGCTAGCAGTTTACCCCGGGACAGTTAT.